This TCR beta chain was obtained from a study of blood T cell repertoires in COVID-19 (TCRdb year 2020). Background on the whole study: Samples covering the acute and convalescent phases of COVID-19 were provided by collaborators in the United States, Italy and Spain. The material from the prospective study consisted of cDNA or gDNA derived from T cells, B-cell-depleted T cells, or PBMCs. Deeply sampled blood TCRbeta repertoires from subjects exposed to, actively infected with, or recovered from COVID-19 were included in the dataset. The repertoires were made available in a free public database intended to serve as a resource for research on the immune response to SARS-CoV-2. Samples were obtained from the ongoing ImmuneRACE study (first 160 participants) and from 1,254 subjects provided by 6 global collaborators. Sample metadata almost always included a de-identified subject ID, COVID-19 status, age in years and sex. Where available, HLA class I and class II types were obtained from metadata supplied by the sample provider rather than from assay-based typing.

Each collaborating institution followed its own protocols to collect whole blood in K2EDTA tubes. For TCRbeta analysis, collaborator samples were shipped as frozen whole blood, as isolated PBMCs, or as DNA extracted from either sample type. A single count supports this clone. Its cognate antigen has yet to be identified. Base-call qualities are not available, and no considerably larger clone is one nucleotide away. From its cysteine to its phenylalanine, the CDR3 spans 17 amino acids. Only the CDR3 part of the read is kept: 51 bases, read in frame from the first base. CDR1 and CDR2 are drawn from the germline V gene (reference sequence): LNHDA, SQIVND. V is cut back by 3 bases and J by 6 bases, with 14 bases in the junction unmatched. Findings and caveats that apply to the study as a whole: Clinical and demographic metadata were provided uncurated, with the amount varying by source and participant.

TCRbeta CDR3 regions were amplified from genomic DNA by means of the immunoSEQ Assay, a bias-controlled multiplex PCR. Per the original workflow: Nucleated cell counts per sample were estimated from amplification of reference gene primers within the assay. To quantify the absolute abundance of each unique TCRbeta CDR3 rearrangement, sequence reads were collapsed and filtered. Productive Simpson clonality was computed per sample as the square root of Simpson's diversity index over productive rearrangements. As stored in TCRdb, this immuneACCESS dataset retains in-frame rearrangements with V and J assigned. A fraction of the clones does not appear; measured against another copy, unresolved V genes explain less than half of the discrepancy, and the remainder lacks a known reason. V, J and clone size are taken as reported in that table, and D and trimming were inferred from the DNA itself. For this sample the table gives about 54,000 clones, of which around 86% were detected only once. The ten largest clones capture under 9% of the sample.

Material: peripheral blood. This TCR was recovered from a man aged 45 to 65 with active COVID-19. The rearrangement joined TRBV19 to TRBJ1-2, with 9 central nucleotides matching TRBD1. The DNA sequence reads TGTGCCAGTAGTATGTCCGGACAGGGGAAGATGAGGAATGGCTACACCTTC. Translated, it reads CASSMSGQGKMRNGYTF. The variable domain in full, with residues beyond the CDR3 obtained from the reference TRBV19 and TRBJ1-2 genes, is DGGITQSPKYLFRKEGQNVTLSCEQNLNHDAMYWYRQDPGQGLRLIYYSQIVNDFQKGDIAEGYSVSREKKESFPLTVTSAQKNPTAFYLCASSMSGQGKMRNGYTFGSGTRLTVV.